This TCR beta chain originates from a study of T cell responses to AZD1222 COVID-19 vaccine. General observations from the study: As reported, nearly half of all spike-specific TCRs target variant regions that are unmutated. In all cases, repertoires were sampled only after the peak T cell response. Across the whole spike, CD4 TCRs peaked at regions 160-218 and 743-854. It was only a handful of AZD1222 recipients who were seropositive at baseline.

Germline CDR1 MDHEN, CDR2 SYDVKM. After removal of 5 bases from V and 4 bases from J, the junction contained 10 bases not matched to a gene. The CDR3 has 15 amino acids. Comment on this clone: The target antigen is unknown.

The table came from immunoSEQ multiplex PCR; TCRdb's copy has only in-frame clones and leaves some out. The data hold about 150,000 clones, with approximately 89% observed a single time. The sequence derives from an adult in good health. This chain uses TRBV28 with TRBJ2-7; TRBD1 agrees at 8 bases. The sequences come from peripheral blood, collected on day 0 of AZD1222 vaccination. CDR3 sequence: CASSPHRDRKYEQYF. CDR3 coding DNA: TGTGCCAGCAGTCCCCACCGGGACAGGAAATACGAGCAGTACTTC.